Below, 10 T cell receptor beta chains from the same sample are listed, as sequenced in a study of shared clonotypes between healthy human individuals. TCRdb's copy holds only in-frame clones and misses some; the assay was immunoSEQ multiplex PCR. The table includes under 750,000 clones, roughly two thirds detected once. Sequencing used memory CD4+ T cells sorted from blood. Indicated subset: CD45RA-negative fraction. The receptor set was obtained from a woman in her thirties in good health.

This clone showed up just once. The J gene is TRBJ2-3, the V gene TRBV6-5; D is perhaps TRBD2 (6 bases). Between the trimmed V and J ends, which lost 5 bases and 2 bases, there was a span of 11 bases. The V gene's germline CDR1 is MNHEY and CDR2 SVGAGI. This CDR3 has 14 residues. The CDR3, as DNA: TGTGCCAGCAGTCGGAGGGACTTCACAGATACGCAGTATTTT. Translation: CASSRRDFTDTQYF.

V and J are TRBV18 and TRBJ1-4, with 7 bases aligning to TRBD1. This CDR3 is 16 amino acids long. Losses at the gene ends were 3 bases for V and 14 bases for J; bases not matched to a gene: 18. Germline values: CDR1 KGHSH, CDR2 LQKENI. The CDR3 reads CASSPTTGYNEKLLFF. CDR3 sequence (DNA): TGTGCCAGCTCACCGACGACAGGGTACAACGAAAAACTTCTGTTTTTT.

The gene calls are TRBV5-1 and TRBJ2-3, with 7 bases identical to TRBD2. The CDR3 consists of 15 residues. V gave up 4 bases and J gave up 0 bases; unmatched junction bases: 5. Germline V gene lookup returns CDR1 SGHRS and CDR2 YFSETQ. CDR3 sequence (DNA): TGCGCCAGCAGCGGCGGGGGTACCAGCACAGATACGCAGTATTTT. Protein sequence: CASSGGGTSTDTQYF.

The chain is built from TRBV6-1 and TRBJ2-7, with D tentatively TRBD2 (7 bases). The CDR3 is made up of 14 amino acids. CDR1 and CDR2 (germline): MNHNS, SASEGT. Trimming took off 7 bases at V and 5 bases at J, with 18 bases between the two ends. Written as DNA, the CDR3 is TGTGCCAGCAACCTCAGGGGAGGGAAGGACGAGCAGTACTTC. This gives the protein CASNLRGGKDEQYF.

The chain carries TRBV19 and TRBJ2-7; 7 bases align to TRBD1. CDR3 length equals 14 residues. V trimming: 3 bases; J trimming: 2 bases; junction bases outside the gene matches: 4. Germline lookup yields CDR1 LNHDA and CDR2 SQIVND (reference sequence). The CDR3: CASSISQGTYEQYF. CDR3 nucleotides: TGTGCCAGTAGTATCTCACAGGGGACCTACGAGCAGTACTTC.

This clone was observed many times. As DNA, the CDR3 is TGTGCCAGCAGGTCTCCCTTACAGCCGGATGGCTACACCTTC. This translates into CASRSPLQPDGYTF. The chain is built from TRBV27 and TRBJ1-2; unclear D gene. From germline, CDR1 is MNHEY and CDR2 SMNVEV (reference sequence). The CDR3 loop spans 14 amino acids. V was cut by 6 bases and J by 6 bases, with 17 bases left in between.

The chain links TRBV2 to TRBJ1-1; D ambiguous. V was clipped by 0 bases and J by 8 bases, with 10 bases between them. Germline CDR1 and CDR2: SNHLY and FYNNEI. The CDR3 runs to 13 residues. The CDR3 loop reads CASSEAEVGEAFF. The DNA for the CDR3 is TGTGCCAGCAGTGAAGCGGAAGTAGGGGAAGCTTTCTTT.

This clone was counted only a few times. This specimen includes other DNA sequences encoding the same CDR3. This chain connects TRBV7-9 to TRBJ1-1, with a possible D match to TRBD1 (5 bases). The CDR3 spans 14 residues. CDR1 and CDR2 (germline): SEHNR, FQNEAQ (reference sequence). Trimming cost V 1 base and J 0 bases, with 6 bases left between them. CDR3 residues: CASSLVGLNTEAFF. The CDR3 DNA reads TGTGCCAGCAGCTTAGTGGGACTGAACACTGAAGCTTTCTTT.

The chain links TRBV6-5 to TRBJ1-4; D not resolved. Germline lookup yields CDR1 MNHEY and CDR2 SVGAGI. Trimming pared 6 bases from V and 4 bases from J, leaving 9 bases between. The CDR3 is 13 residues long. CDR3 sequence: CASRGGDNEKLFF. The CDR3, as DNA: TGTGCCAGCAGGGGCGGGGATAATGAAAAACTGTTTTTT.

The chain has TRBV28 and TRBJ2-7; TRBD2 matches at 10 bases. Trimming removed 5 bases from V and 4 bases from J; junction bases left unmatched: 11. The germline gives CDR1 MDHEN, CDR2 SYDVKM. The CDR3 is made up of 16 amino acids. DNA of the CDR3: TGTGCCAGCAGTCCAGCCTTAGCGGGGGGTTGGTACGAGCAGTACTTC. Residues: CASSPALAGGWYEQYF.